The rows below give T cell receptor beta chains drawn from one sample of a study of blood T cells in healthy people across ages. TCRdb independently ran MiXCR on the 5' RACE reads; one entry per CDR3 protein. The table includes more than 650,000 distinct CDR3 sequences, about 53% detected once. Sequenced input: blood. Source of these receptors: a man at least 80 years old in good health. The CDR3 runs from the conserved cysteine through the conserved F or W. The order of the fields is V gene, J gene, clone size, D gene, CDR3 DNA, CDR3 protein. The D gene is left open where the match is weak. Expanded clones are given a class, and other clones once, few, many or no size at all.

v_call: TRBV20-1; j_call: TRBJ2-7; clone_size: -; d_call: TRBD2; cdr3_nt: TGCAGTGCTAGAGGGAGCGGGAGGGTGCCCTACGAGCAGTACTTC; cdr3_aa: CSARGSGRVPYEQYF
v_call: TRBV11-2; j_call: TRBJ2-7; clone_size: -; d_call: TRBD2; cdr3_nt: TGTGCCAGCAGCTTAGAGCCAGCGGGAGGGTACGAGCAGTACTTC; cdr3_aa: CASSLEPAGGYEQYF
v_call: TRBV5-1; j_call: TRBJ2-4; clone_size: few; d_call: -; cdr3_nt: TGCGCCAGCAGCGATACAGGGTTGGACATTCAGTACTTC; cdr3_aa: CASSDTGLDIQYF
v_call: TRBV21-1; j_call: TRBJ2-7; clone_size: few; d_call: -; cdr3_nt: TGTGCCAGCAGCAACCCTGGCGGAAGCTCCTACGAGCAGTACTTC; cdr3_aa: CASSNPGGSSYEQYF
v_call: TRBV5-1; j_call: TRBJ2-5; clone_size: -; d_call: TRBD1; cdr3_nt: TGCGCCAGCAGCTCCACAGGGGGCGTAGGCAATGAGCAGTACTTC; cdr3_aa: CASSSTGGVGNEQYF
v_call: TRBV7-2; j_call: TRBJ2-5; clone_size: many; d_call: -; cdr3_nt: TGTGCCAGCAGCACCCGAGGGGGGGCAGAGACCCAGTACTTC; cdr3_aa: CASSTRGGAETQYF
v_call: TRBV12-3/TRBV12-4; j_call: TRBJ2-2; clone_size: -; d_call: TRBD1; cdr3_nt: TGTGCCAGCAGCCCCGGGACAGGGACCACCGGGGAGCTGTTTTTT; cdr3_aa: CASSPGTGTTGELFF
v_call: TRBV5-1; j_call: TRBJ1-1; clone_size: -; d_call: -; cdr3_nt: TGCGCCAGTAGCCTGGACATCATGAACACTGAAGCTTTCTTT; cdr3_aa: CASSLDIMNTEAFF
v_call: TRBV5-1; j_call: TRBJ2-1; clone_size: few; d_call: TRBD2; cdr3_nt: TGCGCCAGCAGCCCCCAACTAGCGGGAGGGCCCTACAATGAGCAGTTCTTC; cdr3_aa: CASSPQLAGGPYNEQFF
v_call: TRBV9; j_call: TRBJ1-1; clone_size: few; d_call: -; cdr3_nt: TGTGCCGGTACGGGGGGTACTGAAGCTTTCTTT; cdr3_aa: CAGTGGTEAFF
v_call: TRBV3-1; j_call: TRBJ2-5; clone_size: -; d_call: -; cdr3_nt: TGTGCCAGCAGCCAAGGTTTCGAGAAAGAGACCCAGTACTTC; cdr3_aa: CASSQGFEKETQYF
v_call: TRBV12-3/TRBV12-4; j_call: TRBJ2-3; clone_size: -; d_call: -; cdr3_nt: TGTGCCAGCAGTCTATGGACGGAGCACAGATACGCGTATTTT; cdr3_aa: CASSLWTEHRYAYF
v_call: TRBV20-1; j_call: TRBJ2-1; clone_size: -; d_call: -; cdr3_nt: TGCAGTGCTAGTAGGACTGGGCAGAGCTCCTACAATGAGCAGTTCTTC; cdr3_aa: CSASRTGQSSYNEQFF
v_call: TRBV6-4; j_call: TRBJ2-7; clone_size: -; d_call: TRBD2; cdr3_nt: TGTGCCAGCAGCCGACCCCCTACTAGCGGGAGCTCCTACGAGCAGTACTTC; cdr3_aa: CASSRPPTSGSSYEQYF
v_call: TRBV4-2; j_call: TRBJ2-3; clone_size: -; d_call: TRBD2; cdr3_nt: TGTGCCAGCAGCCAGGTAGCGGGTGGTACTAGCACAGATACGCAGTATTTT; cdr3_aa: CASSQVAGGTSTDTQYF
v_call: TRBV30; j_call: TRBJ2-7; clone_size: -; d_call: TRBD1; cdr3_nt: TGTGCCCGGGACAGGGTTCTCTTCTACGAGCAGTACTTC; cdr3_aa: CARDRVLFYEQYF
v_call: TRBV20-1; j_call: TRBJ2-1; clone_size: -; d_call: -; cdr3_nt: TGCAGTGCTAGAGGGAAGACCTACAATGAGCAGTTCTTC; cdr3_aa: CSARGKTYNEQFF
v_call: TRBV18; j_call: TRBJ1-4; clone_size: -; d_call: -; cdr3_nt: TGTGCCAGCTCACCACGTTCGGCTGCGAATGAAAAACTGTTTTTT; cdr3_aa: CASSPRSAANEKLFF
v_call: TRBV6-5; j_call: TRBJ2-5; clone_size: -; d_call: -; cdr3_nt: TGTGCCAGCAGGGAAACAGGGGGGGCAGAGACCCAGTACTTC; cdr3_aa: CASRETGGAETQYF
v_call: TRBV7-9; j_call: TRBJ2-4; clone_size: -; d_call: -; cdr3_nt: TGTGCCAGCAGCTTAGGCGGAGTTAGGGGGAGAGACATTCAGTACTTC; cdr3_aa: CASSLGGVRGRDIQYF
v_call: TRBV21-1; j_call: TRBJ2-7; clone_size: few; d_call: -; cdr3_nt: TGTGCCAGCAGCAAGGCGGGCCCCAACGGGCCCTACGAGCAGTACTTC; cdr3_aa: CASSKAGPNGPYEQYF
v_call: TRBV20-1; j_call: TRBJ1-5; clone_size: -; d_call: TRBD1; cdr3_nt: TGCAGTGCTAGGGGGTCGACAGGGGGGAGCAATCAGCCCCAGCATTTT; cdr3_aa: CSARGSTGGSNQPQHF
v_call: TRBV5-1; j_call: TRBJ2-6; clone_size: few; d_call: -; cdr3_nt: TGCGCCAGCAGCCTACAGACTGGGGCCAACGTCCTGACTTTC; cdr3_aa: CASSLQTGANVLTF
v_call: TRBV12-3/TRBV12-4; j_call: TRBJ1-2; clone_size: -; d_call: -; cdr3_nt: TGTGCCAGCAGTCACTCGGGGACCTATACGGGAGGCTACACCTTC; cdr3_aa: CASSHSGTYTGGYTF
v_call: TRBV11-2; j_call: TRBJ2-7; clone_size: few; d_call: -; cdr3_nt: TGTGCCAGCAGCCCAAGGCCTGTCTACGAGCAGTACTTC; cdr3_aa: CASSPRPVYEQYF
v_call: TRBV7-6; j_call: TRBJ2-1; clone_size: -; d_call: -; cdr3_nt: TGTGCCAGCAGAGGGGGGGCCGCAGCTAATGAGCAGTTCTTC; cdr3_aa: CASRGGAAANEQFF
v_call: TRBV5-5; j_call: TRBJ1-5; clone_size: -; d_call: -; cdr3_nt: TGTGCCAGCAGCTTGGCTGCCGTACAAGCGGCGCTGGGCAATCAGCCCCAGCATTTT; cdr3_aa: CASSLAAVQAALGNQPQHF
v_call: TRBV28; j_call: TRBJ2-2; clone_size: -; d_call: -; cdr3_nt: TGTGCCAGCAGTGGGAGGGGGTACACCGGGGAGCTGTTTTTT; cdr3_aa: CASSGRGYTGELFF
v_call: TRBV29-1; j_call: TRBJ1-2; clone_size: few; d_call: -; cdr3_nt: TGCAGCCTTTATGAGGGGGGTGCCTACACCTTC; cdr3_aa: CSLYEGGAYTF
v_call: TRBV29-1; j_call: TRBJ2-6; clone_size: few; d_call: -; cdr3_nt: TGCAGCGTTGAAGATCGGTCGGACTCTGGGGCCAACGTCCTGACTTTC; cdr3_aa: CSVEDRSDSGANVLTF
v_call: TRBV7-2; j_call: TRBJ1-2; clone_size: -; d_call: -; cdr3_nt: TGTGCCAGCACCGAACGGGCCTTCGCTAACTATGGCTACACCTTC; cdr3_aa: CASTERAFANYGYTF
v_call: TRBV10-3; j_call: TRBJ2-3; clone_size: few; d_call: TRBD2; cdr3_nt: TGTGCCATCAGTGAGGGACTAGCGGGAGATGGAGATACGCAGTATTTT; cdr3_aa: CAISEGLAGDGDTQYF
v_call: TRBV12-3/TRBV12-4; j_call: TRBJ2-7; clone_size: few; d_call: -; cdr3_nt: TGTGCCAGCAGTTTAAGCAGGCTGGAGCAGTACTTC; cdr3_aa: CASSLSRLEQYF
v_call: TRBV29-1; j_call: TRBJ2-7; clone_size: -; d_call: TRBD2; cdr3_nt: TGCAGCGTGGGACTAGCGGGGGCCTACGAGCAGTACTTC; cdr3_aa: CSVGLAGAYEQYF
v_call: TRBV3-1; j_call: TRBJ2-1; clone_size: -; d_call: TRBD1; cdr3_nt: TGTGCCAGCAGCCAGGGTCCGGGACAGGGTGACAATGAGCAGTTCTTC; cdr3_aa: CASSQGPGQGDNEQFF
v_call: TRBV7-2; j_call: TRBJ2-1; clone_size: -; d_call: TRBD2; cdr3_nt: TGTGCCAGCAGCTTAGTCGGGAGGGCTGAGCAGTTCTTC; cdr3_aa: CASSLVGRAEQFF
v_call: TRBV20-1; j_call: TRBJ2-1; clone_size: -; d_call: TRBD1; cdr3_nt: TGCAGTGCCCGAACTCGGACAGGGGAAGTAGGCAATGAGCAGTTCTTC; cdr3_aa: CSARTRTGEVGNEQFF
v_call: TRBV20-1; j_call: TRBJ2-5; clone_size: -; d_call: TRBD2; cdr3_nt: TGCAGTGCTAGAAAAGCGGGAGGAAGGGAGACCCAGTACTTC; cdr3_aa: CSARKAGGRETQYF
v_call: TRBV5-1; j_call: TRBJ2-1; clone_size: -; d_call: TRBD2; cdr3_nt: TGCACCAGCACGTCTAGCGGTTCCTCCTACAATGAGCAGTTCTTC; cdr3_aa: CTSTSSGSSYNEQFF
v_call: TRBV14; j_call: TRBJ2-7; clone_size: -; d_call: TRBD2; cdr3_nt: TGTGCCAGCAGCCAAGGAGCGGGAGTGGGCTACGAGCAGTACTTC; cdr3_aa: CASSQGAGVGYEQYF
v_call: TRBV20-1; j_call: TRBJ2-3; clone_size: -; d_call: -; cdr3_nt: TGCAGTGCTGCGGACTTCGTCGGTGGAGATACGCAGTATTTT; cdr3_aa: CSAADFVGGDTQYF
v_call: TRBV20-1; j_call: TRBJ2-5; clone_size: -; d_call: TRBD2; cdr3_nt: TGCAGTGCTAGCGAGCGGGAGGCTCCCCAGTACTTC; cdr3_aa: CSASEREAPQYF
v_call: TRBV6-2/TRBV6-3; j_call: TRBJ2-5; clone_size: -; d_call: -; cdr3_nt: TGTGCCAGCAGTTATCGGGCGGGTAGAGGGAATGAGCAGTACTTC; cdr3_aa: CASSYRAGRGNEQYF